Detailed here is one T cell receptor beta chain. CDR1 and CDR2 (germline): MGHRA, YSYEKL. The CDR3 runs 15 residues. Trimming took 1 base from V and 0 from J, leaving 9 bases between them. The data are from a study of blood T cell repertoires in COVID-19. The data were produced by immunoSEQ multiplex PCR, yet TCRdb's version contains in-frame clones alone and is incomplete. The sample holds around 98,000 clones, 87% seen once. Source material: peripheral blood. The receptor was isolated from a man aged 70 or older with acute or convalescent COVID-19. This chain uses TRBV4-1 with TRBJ1-1, with D hard to call. The CDR3 loop is CASSQAPGMNTEAFF. In DNA, the CDR3 is TGCGCCAGCAGCCAAGCCCCGGGTATGAACACTGAAGCTTTCTTT.